Given below is one T cell receptor (beta chain) in context. This clonotype came up a few times. There is no known antigen for this receptor. No much larger clonotype is one base removed from it; base qualities were not supplied. The TCR beta CDR3 regions were amplified from RNA transcripts. For the first round of RT-PCR on the TCR CDR3, the HTBI primer set was used together with the Qiagen OneStep RT-PCR kit. Libraries were constructed in a second round of multiplex PCR, after which size selection and purification were carried out. The libraries were sequenced on an Illumina HiSeq2000 using paired-end 100 bp reads. The paper's data handling went like this. Raw data were processed with SOAPnuke, discarding reads with adapters, uncalled bases, mean Phred below 15, or no exact constant-primer or identifier match. High-quality paired reads were merged using COPE v1.2.5, and each unique nucleotide sequence was defined as a clonotype. Clonotypes were aligned to IMGT TRBV, TRBD and TRBJ reference segments using MiTCR v1.1. Only V-J combinations with frequency above 0.0001, covering about 99% of repertoires, were analysed. A TCS score was defined as the ratio of F50 (clonal expansion) to E x V (chaos), with BLOSUM62-based TCRdist applied between CDR3 peptides within each V-J. Welch's t-statistics and random forest reduced around 520 V-J features to some 14, which were used in a naive Bayes classifier (R e1071). TCRdb applied fastp at Q25 and MiXCR to the public reads, then kept only in-frame beta chains. Entries are consolidated by CDR3 protein sequence, retaining the most common genes and DNA. It is TCRdb's table, rather than the study itself, that gives the V and J calls and clone size. In all, the sample holds a few hundred thousand distinct CDR3 sequences, and about a fifth of those were seen once. Jointly, the top ten make up around two fifths of the sample.

The data are from a study of T cells in Graves' hyperthyroidism and ophthalmopathy (dated by TCRdb to about 2019). About the study as a whole: Peripheral blood was sampled at the time of initial diagnosis, prior to any treatment. To identify distinguishing TCR V-J signatures, a discovery cohort of about 100 patients was used, comprising fewer than 45 with Graves' ophthalmopathy and around 57 with stable Graves' hyperthyroidism. Whether ophthalmopathy could be predicted prospectively was tested in an independent validation cohort made up of about 20 hyperthyroidism patients plus 17 patients who later progressed to ophthalmopathy. The approximately 98 discovery patients were randomly divided into training and test sets at a 7:3 ratio. In several Graves' hyperthyroidism patients, the study also compared T-cell repertoires from thyroid tissue with T-cell repertoires from blood. After blood sampling, hyperthyroidism patients were treated with methimazole at a starting dose of 30 mg daily, and ophthalmopathy patients were treated with high-dose intravenous methylprednisolone. According to the paper, TCR Vbeta CDR3 sequencing was carried out on 135 peripheral blood samples, which came from 40 to 45 ophthalmopathy, 80 or so hyperthyroidism and about 17 progressor patients. General study outcomes and caveats: Sample size was not statistically predetermined, and investigators were not blinded to group allocation. Blood samples also contained most of the expanded thyroid clonotypes (frequency above 0.001), which suggests that blood repertoires may reflect thyroid immune responses. A 13 V-J signature model separated ophthalmopathy from stable hyperthyroidism, with about 90% sensitivity and roughly 81% specificity in cross-validation and 80%/75% in testing. During validation, the model predicted progression to ophthalmopathy a median of about 6.3 months ahead of onset, with around 65% sensitivity and almost 75% specificity.

Moderately to severely active disease, a Clinical Activity Score of at least 3, a NOSPECS grade of at least 4, and a duration under 3 months were present in ophthalmopathy patients. Exclusion was applied to patients with uncontrolled infections, other autoimmune diseases, pregnancy or lactation. Diagnoses were established on the basis of clinical symptoms, serum thyroxine and TRAb, thyroid ultrasound, and orbital computed tomography. PBMCs were isolated from more than 9 ml of fresh peripheral blood by Ficoll-Paque density gradient centrifugation. Trizol reagent was used to extract total RNA, and RNA quality was then checked on an Agilent 2100 Bioanalyzer. CDR1 and CDR2 are drawn from the germline V gene: MNHNS, SASEGT. The CDR3 holds 15 amino acids from the cysteine to the phenylalanine. Of the read, only the CDR3 DNA is kept; its 45 bases are in frame from base 1. Trimming costs V 4 bases and J 0 bases, and their ends lie 13 bases apart.

The sequence came from a man younger than 35 with Graves' ophthalmopathy. The chain joins TRBV6-1 to TRBJ2-7; the D gene is possibly TRBD2, with 6 bases matching. Sequenced sample: blood. The nucleotides are TGTGCCAGCAGTGGAGGGGACTTGAACTCCTACGAGCAGTACTTC. Its protein is CASSGGDLNSYEQYF.